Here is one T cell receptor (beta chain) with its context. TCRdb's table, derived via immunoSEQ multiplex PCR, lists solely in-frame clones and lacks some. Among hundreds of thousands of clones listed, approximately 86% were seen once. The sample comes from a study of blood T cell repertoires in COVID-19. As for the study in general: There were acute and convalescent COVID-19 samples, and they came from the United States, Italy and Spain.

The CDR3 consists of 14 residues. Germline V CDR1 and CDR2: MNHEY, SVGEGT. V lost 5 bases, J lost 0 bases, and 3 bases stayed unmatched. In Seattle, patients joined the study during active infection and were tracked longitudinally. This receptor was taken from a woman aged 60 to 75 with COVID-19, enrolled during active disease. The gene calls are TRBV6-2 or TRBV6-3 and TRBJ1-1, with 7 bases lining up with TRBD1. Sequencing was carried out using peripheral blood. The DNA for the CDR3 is TGTGCCAGCAGTCCCGGGACAGTGAACACTGAAGCTTTCTTT. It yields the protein CASSPGTVNTEAFF.